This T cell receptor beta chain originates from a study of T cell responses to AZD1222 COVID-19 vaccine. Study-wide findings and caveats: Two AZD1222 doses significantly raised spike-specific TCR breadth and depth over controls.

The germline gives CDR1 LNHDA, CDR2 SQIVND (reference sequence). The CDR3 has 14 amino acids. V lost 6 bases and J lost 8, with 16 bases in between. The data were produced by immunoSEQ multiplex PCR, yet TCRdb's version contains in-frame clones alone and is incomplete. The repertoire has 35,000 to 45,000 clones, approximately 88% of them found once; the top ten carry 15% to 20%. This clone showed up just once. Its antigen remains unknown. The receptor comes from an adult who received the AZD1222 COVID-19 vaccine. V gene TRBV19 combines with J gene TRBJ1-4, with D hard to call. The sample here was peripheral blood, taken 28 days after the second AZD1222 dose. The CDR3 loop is CASSPGLGREKLFF. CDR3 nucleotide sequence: TGTGCCAGTAGCCCCGGGTTAGGAAGGGAAAAACTGTTTTTT.